This is a list of T cell receptor beta chains from one sample in a study of CD8+ T cells in alopecia areata. Profiling relied on immunoSEQ multiplex PCR, and the TCRdb table lists in-frame clones only, not all of them. The sample has 87,000 or so clones; around three quarters are singletons. The sequenced sample was CD8+ T cells sorted from blood, obtained around week 44, from a patient treated with tofacitinib. These receptors were obtained from a human donor with alopecia areata. Each CDR3 is given with its conserved first and last residue. The order of the fields is V gene, J gene, clone size, D gene, CDR3 DNA, CDR3 protein. The D gene is left open where the match is weak. Clone size is stated in some rows and not others, as once, few, many or a class when expanded.

TRBV29-1	TRBJ2-7	NA	NA	TGCAGCGTTTATGTAAGCAACGAGCAGTACTTC	CSVYVSNEQYF
TRBV6-5	TRBJ1-6	NA	NA	TGTGCCAGCAGTTACAGCTCCTATAATTCACCCCTCCACTTT	CASSYSSYNSPLHF
TRBV12-5	TRBJ2-1	NA	NA	TGTGCTAGTGGTTTGGCCACCTACAATGAGCAGTTCTTC	CASGLATYNEQFF
TRBV4-3	TRBJ1-5	NA	NA	TGCGCCAGCAGCCTGGACACCCGTCGCAATCAGCCCCAGCATTTT	CASSLDTRRNQPQHF
TRBV29-1	TRBJ2-1	NA	NA	TGCAGCGTGGGAGGGAGGGACAGTGCTTCCTACAATGAGCAGTTCTTC	CSVGGRDSASYNEQFF
TRBV7-6	TRBJ2-2	NA	NA	TGTGCCACTGGGGACCGAACCGGGGAGCTGTTTTTT	CATGDRTGELFF
TRBV5-8	TRBJ2-1	NA	TRBD2	TGTGCCAGCAGCCGTGGGACTAGCGGGGGTGAGGTGCAGTTCTTC	CASSRGTSGGEVQFF
TRBV29-1	TRBJ2-3	NA	TRBD1	TGCAGCGCTCCGGGACAGAGCACAGATACGCAGTATTTT	CSAPGQSTDTQYF
TRBV10-3	TRBJ2-2	NA	TRBD2	TGTGCCATCAGTGACTACGGCGGCGGGGGGACCGGGGAGCTGTTTTTT	CAISDYGGGGTGELFF
TRBV15	TRBJ1-2	once	TRBD1	TGTGCCACCAGCAGACCGGGACAGGAGGCGATATCCTATGGCTACACCTTC	CATSRPGQEAISYGYTF
TRBV7-9	TRBJ1-2	NA	NA	TGTGCCAGCAGCTTAGCGACGGTTGACTACACCTTC	CASSLATVDYTF
TRBV2	TRBJ1-2	NA	NA	TGTGCCAGCAGTGGAGCAGGGCGAAACTATGGCTACACCTTC	CASSGAGRNYGYTF
TRBV4-3	TRBJ1-2	NA	TRBD1	TGCGCCAGCAGCCAAGATCCCGGACAGGTCGGCTACACCTTC	CASSQDPGQVGYTF
TRBV30	TRBJ1-1	NA	NA	TGTGCCTGGAGTGTAATCGGCTACACTGAAGCTTTCTTT	CAWSVIGYTEAFF